This is a list of T cell receptor beta chains from one sample in a study of T-cell reconstitution after alpha-beta-depleted transplantation in children. From the PCR reads, TCRdb called clonotypes with MiXCR, one entry per CDR3 protein. The sample has about 900,000 distinct CDR3 sequences, about 29% seen once. The sequencing here drew on PBMCs, mostly from graft donor cells, taken 360 days after TCRalphabeta/CD19-depleted stem cell transplant. Source of these receptors: a boy in the first two years of life who had a stem cell transplant for SCID, so the T cells may come from the graft donor. CDR3s include the opening cysteine and the closing phenylalanine or tryptophan. D genes are given only for firm matches. Part of the rows lack a size; the others show once, few, many or a class for expanded clones.

>many|TRBV3-1|.|TRBJ2-7
TGTGCCAGCAGCCAACTCCACGAGCAGTACTTC
CASSQLHEQYF
>.|TRBV10-3|.|TRBJ2-3
TGTGCCATCCTCAGGGGTGAGCCTAGCACAGATACGCAGTATTTT
CAILRGEPSTDTQYF
>few|TRBV5-1|.|TRBJ2-7
TGCGCCAGCAGCTTGGGGACCGATTTCTACGAGCAGTACTTC
CASSLGTDFYEQYF
>.|TRBV7-8|TRBD1|TRBJ2-1
TGTGCCAGCAGCTTAGGGGGACAGGGCTCCTACAATGAGCAGTTCTTC
CASSLGGQGSYNEQFF
>few|TRBV20-1|.|TRBJ2-7
TGCAGTGCTACCCCGGGACAAGAAAAGTCGCAGTACTTC
CSATPGQEKSQYF
>few|TRBV25-1|.|TRBJ2-3
TGTGCCAGCAGTGAATATGGACCCCCAGGCACAGATACGCAGTATTTT
CASSEYGPPGTDTQYF
>.|TRBV6-2/TRBV6-3|TRBD2|TRBJ2-1
TGTGCCAGCAGTTACTCGCCTAGCGGGCAATTGAATGAGCAGTTCTTC
CASSYSPSGQLNEQFF
>.|TRBV18|TRBD1|TRBJ1-5
TGTGCCAGCTCACAAACCGGGACAGGGAGTCAGCCCCAGCATTTT
CASSQTGTGSQPQHF
>few|TRBV6-1|.|TRBJ1-2
TGTGCCAGCAGTGAAAGCGCGGTGTACTATGGCTACACCTTC
CASSESAVYYGYTF
>.|TRBV6-5|.|TRBJ1-5
TGTGCCAGCAGTTACCTTGAAAATAGGGATCAGCCCCAGCATTTT
CASSYLENRDQPQHF
>.|TRBV6-5|.|TRBJ1-6
TGTGCCAGCAGTTACTCGCGGTCCGGGGCTAATTCACCCCTCCACTTT
CASSYSRSGANSPLHF
>few|TRBV29-1|.|TRBJ2-3
TGCAGCGTCGCTCACGGGTCGGGTACGCAGTATTTT
CSVAHGSGTQYF
>.|TRBV4-1|TRBD1|TRBJ2-3
TGCGCCAGCAGCCTGATACCTGGACAGGGTGAGGGAGAAAGGAATACGCAGTATTTT
CASSLIPGQGEGERNTQYF
>.|TRBV7-6|TRBD1|TRBJ2-7
TGTGCCAGCAGCCCCATTTATGCCGGGACAGGGGGGTACGAGCAGTACTTC
CASSPIYAGTGGYEQYF
>.|TRBV29-1|.|TRBJ2-2
TGCAGCGTTGATTCCGTGAACACCGGGGAGCTGTTTTTT
CSVDSVNTGELFF
>few|TRBV5-5|.|TRBJ2-1
TGTGCCAGCAGCTTCAGCACCGGGGTCAATGAGCAGTTCTTC
CASSFSTGVNEQFF
>.|TRBV12-3/TRBV12-4|TRBD1|TRBJ2-3
TGTGCCAGCAGTTTACCTGCTGGGACAGGGGAGGGCACAGATACGCAGTATTTT
CASSLPAGTGEGTDTQYF
>few|TRBV27|TRBD1|TRBJ2-1
TGTGCCAGCAGTTTATTCGCGTGGACAGGGAAGGGCAATGAGCAGTTCTTC
CASSLFAWTGKGNEQFF